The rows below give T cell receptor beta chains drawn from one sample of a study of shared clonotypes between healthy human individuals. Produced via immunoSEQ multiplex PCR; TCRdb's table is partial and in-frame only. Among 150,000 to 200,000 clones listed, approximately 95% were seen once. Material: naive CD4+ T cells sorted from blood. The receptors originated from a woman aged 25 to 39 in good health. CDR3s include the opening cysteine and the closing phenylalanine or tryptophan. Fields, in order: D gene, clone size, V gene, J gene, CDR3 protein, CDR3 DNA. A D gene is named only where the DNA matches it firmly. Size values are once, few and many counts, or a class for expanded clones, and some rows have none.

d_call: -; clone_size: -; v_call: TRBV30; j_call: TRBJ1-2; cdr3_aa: CAWTAAYGYTF; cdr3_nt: TGTGCCTGGACGGCCGCCTATGGCTACACCTTC
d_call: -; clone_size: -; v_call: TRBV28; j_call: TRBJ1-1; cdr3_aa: CASSLGGASTEAFF; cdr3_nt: TGTGCCAGCAGTTTAGGAGGTGCGAGCACTGAAGCTTTCTTT
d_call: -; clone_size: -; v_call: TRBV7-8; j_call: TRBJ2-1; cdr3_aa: CASSSQDLPYNEQFF; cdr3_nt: TGTGCCAGCAGCTCCCAGGACCTTCCCTACAATGAGCAGTTCTTC
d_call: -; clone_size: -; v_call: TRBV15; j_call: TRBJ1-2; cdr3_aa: CATSSDSNYGYTF; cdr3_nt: TGTGCCACCAGCAGCGATTCTAACTATGGCTACACCTTC
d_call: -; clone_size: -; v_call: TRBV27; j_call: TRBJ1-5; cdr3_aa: CASSLVGGSNQPQHF; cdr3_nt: TGTGCCAGCAGTTTAGTAGGGGGAAGCAATCAGCCCCAGCATTTT
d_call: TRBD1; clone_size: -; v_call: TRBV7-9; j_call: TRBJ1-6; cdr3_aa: CASSLSHRQGSNSPLHF; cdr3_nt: TGTGCCAGCAGCTTATCCCACAGACAGGGATCCAATTCACCCCTCCACTTT
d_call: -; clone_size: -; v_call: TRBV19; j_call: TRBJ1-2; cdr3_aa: CASSITFSSNYGYTF; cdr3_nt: TGTGCCAGTAGTATCACCTTTAGCTCTAACTATGGCTACACCTTC
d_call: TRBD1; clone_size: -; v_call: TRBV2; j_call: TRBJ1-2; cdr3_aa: CASSNRGLAGGYTF; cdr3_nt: TGTGCCAGCAGTAACAGGGGGCTGGCGGGGGGCTACACCTTC
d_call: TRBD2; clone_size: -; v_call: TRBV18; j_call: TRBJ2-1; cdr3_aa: CASSPNGLAGSYNEQFF; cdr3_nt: TGTGCCAGCTCACCAAACGGGCTAGCGGGCTCCTACAATGAGCAGTTCTTC
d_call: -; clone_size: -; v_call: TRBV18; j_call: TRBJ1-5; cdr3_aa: CASSPGSNQPQHF; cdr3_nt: TGTGCCAGCTCACCGGGATCCAATCAGCCCCAGCATTTT
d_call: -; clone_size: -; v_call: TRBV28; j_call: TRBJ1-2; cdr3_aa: CASSPNRGISNYGYTF; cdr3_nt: TGTGCCAGCAGTCCAAATAGGGGGATTTCTAACTATGGCTACACCTTC
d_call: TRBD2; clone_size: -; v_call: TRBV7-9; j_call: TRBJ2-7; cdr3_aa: CASSPPLWTSASYEQYF; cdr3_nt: TGTGCCAGCAGCCCCCCCCTTTGGACTAGCGCGAGCTACGAGCAGTACTTC
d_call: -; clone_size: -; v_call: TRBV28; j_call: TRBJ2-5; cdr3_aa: CASNPTTQETQYF; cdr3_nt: TGTGCCAGCAACCCGACAACCCAAGAGACCCAGTACTTC
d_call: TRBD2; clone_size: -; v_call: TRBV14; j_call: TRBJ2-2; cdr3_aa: CASSEGLAGAGELFF; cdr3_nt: TGTGCCAGCAGCGAGGGACTAGCGGGAGCCGGGGAGCTGTTTTTT
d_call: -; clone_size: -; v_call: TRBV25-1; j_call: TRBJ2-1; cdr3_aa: CASSEGSRNNEQFF; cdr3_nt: TGTGCCAGCAGTGAGGGGTCTAGAAACAATGAGCAGTTCTTC
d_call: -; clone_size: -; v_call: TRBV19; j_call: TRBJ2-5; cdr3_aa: CASSNNGVYETQYF; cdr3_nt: TGTGCCAGTAGTAACAACGGGGTGTATGAGACCCAGTACTTC
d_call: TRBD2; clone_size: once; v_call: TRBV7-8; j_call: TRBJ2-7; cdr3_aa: CASSLGVAGVVEQYF; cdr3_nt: TGTGCCAGCAGCTTAGGCGTAGCGGGAGTAGTAGAGCAGTACTTC
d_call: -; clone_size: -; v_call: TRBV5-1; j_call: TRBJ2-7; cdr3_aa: CASSLRAGYEQYF; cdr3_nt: TGCGCCAGCAGCTTGAGGGCGGGCTACGAGCAGTACTTC
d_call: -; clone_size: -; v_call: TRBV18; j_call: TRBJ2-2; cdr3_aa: CASSGDGNGELFF; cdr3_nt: TGTGCCAGCTCCGGAGATGGTAATGGGGAGCTGTTTTTT
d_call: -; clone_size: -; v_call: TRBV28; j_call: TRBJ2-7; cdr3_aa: CASTLERGNSYEQYF; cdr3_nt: TGTGCCAGCACCCTAGAGAGGGGGAACTCCTACGAGCAGTACTTC
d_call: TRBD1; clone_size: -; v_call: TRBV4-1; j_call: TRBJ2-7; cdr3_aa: CASSQARNLGTVYEQYF; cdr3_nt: TGCGCCAGCAGCCAAGCCCGAAACCTCGGGACAGTCTACGAGCAGTACTTC
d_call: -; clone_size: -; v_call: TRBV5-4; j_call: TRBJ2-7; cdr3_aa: CASSLVGSNEQYF; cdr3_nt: TGTGCCAGCAGCTTGGTCGGGAGCAACGAGCAGTACTTC
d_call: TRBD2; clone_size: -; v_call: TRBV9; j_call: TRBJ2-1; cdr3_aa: CASSGRLAGISYNEQFF; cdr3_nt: TGTGCCAGCAGCGGACGACTAGCGGGTATATCCTACAATGAGCAGTTCTTC
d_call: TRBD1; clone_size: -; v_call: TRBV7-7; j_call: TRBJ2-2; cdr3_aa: CASRGQKPTGELFF; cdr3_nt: TGTGCCAGCAGGGGACAGAAGCCTACCGGGGAGCTGTTTTTT
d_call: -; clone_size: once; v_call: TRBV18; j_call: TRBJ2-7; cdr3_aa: CASSPPAQAVHSYEQYF; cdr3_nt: TGTGCCAGCTCACCCCCCGCCCAGGCCGTACACTCCTACGAGCAGTACTTC
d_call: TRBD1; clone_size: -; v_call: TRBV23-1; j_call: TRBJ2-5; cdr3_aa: CASSPPPGQGVETQYF; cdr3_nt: TGCGCCAGCAGCCCACCTCCGGGACAGGGGGTAGAGACCCAGTACTTC
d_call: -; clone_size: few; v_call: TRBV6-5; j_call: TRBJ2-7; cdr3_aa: CASSYGRGATHEQYF; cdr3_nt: TGTGCCAGCAGTTACGGGAGGGGGGCCACCCACGAGCAGTACTTC
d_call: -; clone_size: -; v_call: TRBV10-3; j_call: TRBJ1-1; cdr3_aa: CAISAPDWYEAFF; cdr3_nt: TGTGCCATCAGTGCGCCAGACTGGTATGAAGCTTTCTTT
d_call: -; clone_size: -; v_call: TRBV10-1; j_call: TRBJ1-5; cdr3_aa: CASAGNGNQPQHF; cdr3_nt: TGCGCCAGCGCAGGGAACGGCAATCAGCCCCAGCATTTT
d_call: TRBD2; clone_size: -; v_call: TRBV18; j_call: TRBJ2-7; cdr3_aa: CASSLREAGLDEQYF; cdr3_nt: TGTGCCAGCTCCCTCCGGGAGGCAGGGTTGGACGAGCAGTACTTC
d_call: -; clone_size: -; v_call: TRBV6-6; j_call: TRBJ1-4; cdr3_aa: CASTYSRSTNEKLFF; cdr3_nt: TGTGCCAGCACTTACAGCAGATCAACTAATGAAAAACTGTTTTTT
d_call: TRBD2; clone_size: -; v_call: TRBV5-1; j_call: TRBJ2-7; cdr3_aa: CASSRTEREKLQQYF; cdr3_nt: TGCGCCAGCAGCAGAACCGAGCGGGAGAAACTCCAGCAGTACTTC
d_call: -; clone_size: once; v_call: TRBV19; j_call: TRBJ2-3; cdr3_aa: CASRMRAFTDTQYF; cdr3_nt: TGTGCCAGTCGGATGAGGGCTTTCACAGATACGCAGTATTTT
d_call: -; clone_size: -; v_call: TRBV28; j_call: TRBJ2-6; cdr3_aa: CASSLNPGANVLTF; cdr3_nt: TGTGCCAGCAGTTTAAACCCTGGGGCCAACGTCCTGACTTTC
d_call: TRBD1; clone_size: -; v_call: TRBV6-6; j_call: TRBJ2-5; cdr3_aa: CASTRGTGATQETQYF; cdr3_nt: TGTGCCAGCACCAGGGGAACAGGGGCTACCCAAGAGACCCAGTACTTC
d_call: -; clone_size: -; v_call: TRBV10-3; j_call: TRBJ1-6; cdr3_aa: CAISQGMNSPLHF; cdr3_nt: TGTGCCATCAGCCAGGGGATGAATTCACCCCTCCACTTT
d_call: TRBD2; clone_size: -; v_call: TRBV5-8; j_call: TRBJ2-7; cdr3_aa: CASILRRVSGIYEQYF; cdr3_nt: TGTGCCAGCATCCTAAGAAGAGTTAGCGGGATCTACGAGCAGTACTTC
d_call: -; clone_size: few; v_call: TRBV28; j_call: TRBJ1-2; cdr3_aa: CASSPPVRGYTF; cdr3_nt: TGTGCCAGCAGTCCCCCAGTCCGCGGCTACACCTTC
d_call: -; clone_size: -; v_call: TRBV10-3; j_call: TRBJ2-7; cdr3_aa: CATGENIREQYF; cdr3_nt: TGTGCCACCGGGGAGAATATACGCGAGCAGTACTTC
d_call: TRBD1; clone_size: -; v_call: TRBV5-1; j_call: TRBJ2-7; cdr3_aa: CASSLNPGQGERYF; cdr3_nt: TGCGCCAGCAGCTTGAATCCGGGACAGGGGGAGAGGTACTTC
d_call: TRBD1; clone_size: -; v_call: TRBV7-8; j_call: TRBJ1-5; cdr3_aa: CASGGDRYSNQPQHF; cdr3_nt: TGTGCCAGCGGGGGGGACAGATATAGCAATCAGCCCCAGCATTTT
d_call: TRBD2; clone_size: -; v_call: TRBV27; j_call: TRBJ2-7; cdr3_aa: CASRAGSGRSPYEQYF; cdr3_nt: TGTGCCAGCAGGGCGGGGAGCGGGAGGTCGCCCTACGAGCAGTACTTC
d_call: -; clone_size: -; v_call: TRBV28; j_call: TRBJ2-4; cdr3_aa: CASSRGRSAKNIQYF; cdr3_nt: TGTGCCAGCAGTCGGGGGAGGTCGGCCAAAAACATTCAGTACTTC
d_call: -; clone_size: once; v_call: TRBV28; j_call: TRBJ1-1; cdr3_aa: CASSLQGGDTEAFF; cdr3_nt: TGTGCCAGCAGTTTACAGGGCGGGGACACTGAAGCTTTCTTT
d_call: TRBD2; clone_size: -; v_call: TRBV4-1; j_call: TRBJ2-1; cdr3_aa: CASSPGLAGVNSYNEQFF; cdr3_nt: TGCGCCAGCAGCCCTGGACTAGCGGGAGTCAACTCCTACAATGAGCAGTTCTTC
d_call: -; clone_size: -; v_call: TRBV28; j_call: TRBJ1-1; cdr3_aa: CASSLRYTEAFF; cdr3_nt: TGTGCCAGCAGTTTAAGGTATACTGAAGCTTTCTTT
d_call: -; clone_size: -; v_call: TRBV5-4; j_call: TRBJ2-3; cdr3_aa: CASSPSTDTQYF; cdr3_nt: TGTGCCAGCAGCCCCTCCACAGATACGCAGTATTTT
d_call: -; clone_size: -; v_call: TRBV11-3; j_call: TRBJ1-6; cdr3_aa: CASSLESTLHF; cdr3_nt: TGTGCCAGCAGCTTAGAGTCCACCCTCCACTTT
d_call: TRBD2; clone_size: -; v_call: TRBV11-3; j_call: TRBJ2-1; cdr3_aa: CASSPSGSSYNEQFF; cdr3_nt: TGTGCCAGCAGCCCTAGCGGGAGCTCCTACAATGAGCAGTTCTTC
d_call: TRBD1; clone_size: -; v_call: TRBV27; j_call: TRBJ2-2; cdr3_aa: CASRYDRGDTGELFF; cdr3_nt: TGTGCCAGCAGATACGACAGGGGAGATACCGGGGAGCTGTTTTTT
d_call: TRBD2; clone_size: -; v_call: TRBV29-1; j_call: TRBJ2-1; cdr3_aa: CSEEAGGDTRQFF; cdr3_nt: TGCAGCGAGGAAGCGGGAGGGGACACGAGGCAGTTCTTC
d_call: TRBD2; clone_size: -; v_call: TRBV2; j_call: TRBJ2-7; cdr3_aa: CASSEAQLAGAYEQYF; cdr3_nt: TGTGCCAGCAGTGAAGCGCAACTAGCGGGAGCCTACGAGCAGTACTTC
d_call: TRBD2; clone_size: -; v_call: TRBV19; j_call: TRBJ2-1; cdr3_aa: CASRTSGRTEQFF; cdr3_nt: TGTGCCAGTAGGACTAGCGGTAGGACTGAGCAGTTCTTC
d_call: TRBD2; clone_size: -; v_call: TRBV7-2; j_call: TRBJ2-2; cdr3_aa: CASRETSGIGTGELFF; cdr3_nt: TGTGCCAGCAGGGAGACTAGCGGGATTGGCACCGGGGAGCTGTTTTTT